These T cell receptor beta chains were read from a single sample in a study of blood T cell repertoires in COVID-19. The assay was immunoSEQ multiplex PCR, and TCRdb's table has in-frame clones only and misses some. The table lists a few hundred thousand clones, approximately 80% of them singletons. Sequencing was done on a sample of peripheral blood. The source of these receptors is a human donor in a cohort sampled during active COVID-19. Each CDR3 is given with its conserved first and last residue. A D gene is named only where the DNA matches it firmly. Expanded clones are given a class, and other clones once, few, many or no size at all.

V gene: TRBV3-1/TRBV3-2
D gene: -
clone size: -
J gene: TRBJ1-4
CDR3 DNA: TGTGCCAGCAGCCAATCGGGGGAGCGTGAAAAACTGTTTTTT
CDR3 protein: CASSQSGEREKLFF

V gene: TRBV27
D gene: TRBD2
clone size: -
J gene: TRBJ2-1
CDR3 DNA: TGTGCCAGCATTGGCCCTAGCGGGAGGAGGGAGTTCTTC
CDR3 protein: CASIGPSGRREFF

V gene: TRBV7-8
D gene: -
clone size: -
J gene: TRBJ2-3
CDR3 DNA: TGTGCCAGCAGCCGAGGACCCTTTGGGGCCCAGGGCCCCACAGATACGCAGTATTTT
CDR3 protein: CASSRGPFGAQGPTDTQYF

V gene: TRBV28
D gene: -
clone size: -
J gene: TRBJ1-2
CDR3 DNA: TGTGCCAGCAGTCTGCGGGGGATGGCCACCTATGGCTACACCTTC
CDR3 protein: CASSLRGMATYGYTF

V gene: TRBV4-1
D gene: -
clone size: -
J gene: TRBJ1-3
CDR3 DNA: TGCGCCAGCAGCCAAGATCCCCAGGGTGCTTTTGGAAACACCATATATTTT
CDR3 protein: CASSQDPQGAFGNTIYF

V gene: TRBV7-9
D gene: TRBD1
clone size: -
J gene: TRBJ2-5
CDR3 DNA: TGTGCCAGCAGCCAGACAGGGTTTCGCAAAGAGACCCAGTACTTC
CDR3 protein: CASSQTGFRKETQYF

V gene: TRBV6-1
D gene: -
clone size: few
J gene: TRBJ1-4
CDR3 DNA: TGTGCCAGCAGTGAGTGGGGCAGCCGAAATGAAAAACTGTTTTTT
CDR3 protein: CASSEWGSRNEKLFF

V gene: TRBV9
D gene: TRBD1
clone size: -
J gene: TRBJ2-1
CDR3 DNA: TGTGCCAGCAGCGCCTCGGACAGGGCAAGGAATGAGCAGTTCTTC
CDR3 protein: CASSASDRARNEQFF

V gene: TRBV28
D gene: TRBD2
clone size: -
J gene: TRBJ2-3
CDR3 DNA: TGTGCCAGCAGTTTAGGGACTAGCATCTCAGATACGCAGTATTTT
CDR3 protein: CASSLGTSISDTQYF

V gene: TRBV3-1/TRBV3-2
D gene: TRBD2
clone size: once
J gene: TRBJ2-3
CDR3 DNA: TGTGCCAGCAGCCAGGGCGGGTCAGCGGGAGGGCCCTCAGATACGCAGTATTTT
CDR3 protein: CASSQGGSAGGPSDTQYF

V gene: TRBV11-2
D gene: -
clone size: -
J gene: TRBJ1-2
CDR3 DNA: TGTGCCAGCAGCTTAGTCCCGGAGGCGGTTGGCTACACCTTC
CDR3 protein: CASSLVPEAVGYTF

V gene: TRBV27
D gene: TRBD2
clone size: -
J gene: TRBJ2-5
CDR3 DNA: TGTGCCAGCAGTTTATATGGCGGGAGGGTGGCAGAGACCCAGTACTTC
CDR3 protein: CASSLYGGRVAETQYF

V gene: TRBV3-1/TRBV3-2
D gene: TRBD1
clone size: -
J gene: TRBJ1-2
CDR3 DNA: TGTGCCAGCAGCGCACAGGGGGCCTCTGGCTACACCTTC
CDR3 protein: CASSAQGASGYTF

V gene: TRBV5-1
D gene: -
clone size: -
J gene: TRBJ2-7
CDR3 DNA: TGCGCCAGCAGCTGGGGCGCGGACAGCTCCTACGAGCAGTACTTC
CDR3 protein: CASSWGADSSYEQYF

V gene: TRBV12-3/TRBV12-4
D gene: TRBD1
clone size: few
J gene: TRBJ1-1
CDR3 DNA: TGTGCCAGCAGAGGGACAGGGGGCACTGAAGCTTTCTTT
CDR3 protein: CASRGTGGTEAFF

V gene: TRBV7-2
D gene: -
clone size: -
J gene: TRBJ2-2
CDR3 DNA: TGTGCCAGCAGCTTAATGCTGGCAAACACCGGGGAGCTGTTTTTT
CDR3 protein: CASSLMLANTGELFF